The text below deals with one T cell receptor beta chain. The target antigen is unknown. This sample was included in a study of T cells in Graves' hyperthyroidism and ophthalmopathy. Regarding the study as a whole: Most clonotypes expanded in the thyroid (above 0.001) were also present in blood. Through a model of 13 V-J features, ophthalmopathy was separated from stable hyperthyroidism.

Germline loops: CDR1 MDHEN, CDR2 SYDVKM. Trimming removed 1 base from V and 0 bases from J, with 16 bases in between. The CDR3 extends over 17 amino acids. Orbital computed tomography and thyroid ultrasound, together with serum TRAb and thyroxine and clinical symptoms, were used for diagnoses. Regions amplified from RNA transcripts were the TCR beta CDR3 regions. The TCR CDR3 first-round RT-PCR relied on the HTBI primer set. MiXCR, run by TCRdb on the multiplex PCR reads, gives a single entry per CDR3 protein. The profile shows 500,000 to 550,000 distinct CDR3 sequences, around 21% of them singletons.

The TCR comes from a man between 18 and 29 years old with Graves' hyperthyroidism. This chain uses TRBV28 with TRBJ2-7; possible D gene TRBD1, 6 bases. The sequenced material came from blood. In DNA form, the CDR3 reads TGTGCCAGCAGTTTATACACACACAGGGTCTCCTCCTACGAGCAGTACTTC. Amino acids: CASSLYTHRVSSYEQYF.